A single T cell receptor beta chain is shown here with its context. Its target is unknown. TCRdb's table, derived via immunoSEQ multiplex PCR, lists solely in-frame clones and lacks some. Of some 6,200 clones listed, approximately 64% were seen once; the top ten hold approximately 15%. Primary, local recurrence and metastasis osteosarcoma tumors were taken after treatment from poor-prognosis patients. The record originates from a study of the immune and genomic landscape of osteosarcoma. Study in general: Roughly 73% had unfavorable pathologic response to standard therapy. Study results and limitations: A few cases had one hyperexpanded dominant clone and under 100 clonotypes.

The sample was osteosarcoma tumor tissue from the lung. The TCR sequence derives from a human donor with osteosarcoma.

CDR3 region: CASSQDDGRVSNTEAFF. Here the CDR3 DNA reads TGCGCCAGCAGCCAAGACGATGGCAGGGTGAGCAACACTGAAGCTTTCTTT. The rearrangement uses TRBV4-1 and TRBJ1-1, with D possibly matching TRBD1 (5 bases). The germline V and J ends were trimmed by 0 bases and 2 bases, with 16 bases remaining between them. This CDR3 region has 17 residues. The V gene's germline CDR1 is MGHRA and CDR2 YSYEKL.